The clone carrying this T cell receptor (beta chain) was seen a few times. No antigen is known for it. Oncomine TCR Beta short-read sequencing was applied to DNA from cultured CD4+ T cells. TCRdb itself ran the PCR reads through MiXCR, one entry per CDR3 protein. This table holds about 16,000 distinct CDR3 sequences, around half found once. Treatment denoted: roughly 11-day PBMC culture with coronavirus spike peptide pools or control peptides (ViraFEST assay). ViraFEST grew antigen-specific T cells using peptide pools, then sequenced TCRs. Days 3 and 7 saw half the medium replaced with fresh IL-2 medium. There are 19 residues in the CDR3. V shed 0 bases, J shed 2 bases, and the junction held 14 bases outside the gene matches. Germline lookup yields CDR1 SGHVS and CDR2 FNYEAQ. This entry comes from a study of vaccination and CD4 T cells after COVID-19.

This specimen was CD4+ T cells from blood, cultured in vitro, taken before SARS-CoV-2 vaccination. J is TRBJ2-5 and V is TRBV7-6; 8 bases are a match to TRBD1. The receptor comes from a human donor who had recovered from COVID-19. CDR3 sequence: CASSLAIVGTGAFQETQYF. The DNA for the CDR3 is TGTGCCAGCAGCTTAGCAATCGTCGGGACAGGAGCCTTTCAAGAGACCCAGTACTTC.